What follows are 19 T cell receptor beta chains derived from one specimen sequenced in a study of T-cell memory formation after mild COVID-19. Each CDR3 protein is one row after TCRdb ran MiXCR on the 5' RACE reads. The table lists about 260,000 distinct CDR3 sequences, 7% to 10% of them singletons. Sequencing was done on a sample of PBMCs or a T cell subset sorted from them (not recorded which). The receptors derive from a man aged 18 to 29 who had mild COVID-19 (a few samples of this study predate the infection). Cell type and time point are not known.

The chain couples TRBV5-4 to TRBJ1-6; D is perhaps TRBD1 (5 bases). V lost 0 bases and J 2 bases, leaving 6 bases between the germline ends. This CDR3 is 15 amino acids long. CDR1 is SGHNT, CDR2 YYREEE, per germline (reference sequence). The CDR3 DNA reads TGTGCCAGCAGCTTGGGGGGCACCTATAATTCACCCCTCCACTTT. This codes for CASSLGGTYNSPLHF.

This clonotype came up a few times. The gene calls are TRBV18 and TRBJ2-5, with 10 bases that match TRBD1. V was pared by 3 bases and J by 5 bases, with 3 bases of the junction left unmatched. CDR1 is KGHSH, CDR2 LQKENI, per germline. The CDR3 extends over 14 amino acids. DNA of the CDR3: TGTGCCAGCTCACCGGGACAGGGGATGGAGACCCAGTACTTC. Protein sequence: CASSPGQGMETQYF.

In nucleotides, the CDR3 is TGTGCCAGCAGAAGACAGGTCGGGCCGGATTCACCCCTCCACTTT. This sequence encodes CASRRQVGPDSPLHF. The V call is TRBV6-5, the J call TRBJ1-6; D possibly corresponds to TRBD1 (6 bases). Germline CDR1 MNHEY, CDR2 SVGAGI. The CDR3 covers 15 residues. V lost 6 bases and J lost 8, with 17 bases in between.

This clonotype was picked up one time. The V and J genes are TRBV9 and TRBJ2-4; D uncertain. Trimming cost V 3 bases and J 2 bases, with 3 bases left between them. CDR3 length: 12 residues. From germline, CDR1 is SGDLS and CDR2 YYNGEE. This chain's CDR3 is CASSGTKNIQYF. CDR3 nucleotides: TGTGCCAGCAGCGGGACCAAAAACATTCAGTACTTC. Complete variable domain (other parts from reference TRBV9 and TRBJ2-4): DSGVTQTPKHLITATGQRVTLRCSPRSGDLSVYWYQQSLDQGLQFLIQYYNGEERAKGNILERFSAQQFPDLHSELNLSSLELGDSALYFCASSGTKNIQYFGAGTRLSVL.

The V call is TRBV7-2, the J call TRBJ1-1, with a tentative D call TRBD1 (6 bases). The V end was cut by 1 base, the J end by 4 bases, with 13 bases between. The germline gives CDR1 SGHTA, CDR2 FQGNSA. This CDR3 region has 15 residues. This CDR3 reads CASSLEPRGGTEAFF. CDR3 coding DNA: TGTGCCAGCAGCTTAGAACCCAGGGGCGGCACTGAAGCTTTCTTT.

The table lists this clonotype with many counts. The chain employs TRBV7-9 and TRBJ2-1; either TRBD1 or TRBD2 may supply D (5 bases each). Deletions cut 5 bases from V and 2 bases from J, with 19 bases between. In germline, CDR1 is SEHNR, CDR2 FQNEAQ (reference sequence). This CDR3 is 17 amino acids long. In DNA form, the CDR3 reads TGTGCCAGCAGCCCTCCCTGGGTGGGGGTCACCTACAATGAGCAGTTCTTC. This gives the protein CASSPPWVGVTYNEQFF.

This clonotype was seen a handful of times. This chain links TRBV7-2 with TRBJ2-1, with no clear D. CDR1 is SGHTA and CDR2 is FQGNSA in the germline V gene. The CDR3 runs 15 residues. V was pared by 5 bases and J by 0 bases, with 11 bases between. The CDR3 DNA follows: TGTGCCAGCAGCGTTCCCCCGAACTCCTACAATGAGCAGTTCTTC. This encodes CASSVPPNSYNEQFF.

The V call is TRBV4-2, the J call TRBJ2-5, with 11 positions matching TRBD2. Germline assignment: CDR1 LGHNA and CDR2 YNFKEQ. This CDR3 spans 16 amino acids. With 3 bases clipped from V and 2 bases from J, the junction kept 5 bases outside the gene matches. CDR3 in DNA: TGTGCCAGCAGCCAGGTAGCGGGGGGGGCGCAAGAGACCCAGTACTTC. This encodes CASSQVAGGAQETQYF.

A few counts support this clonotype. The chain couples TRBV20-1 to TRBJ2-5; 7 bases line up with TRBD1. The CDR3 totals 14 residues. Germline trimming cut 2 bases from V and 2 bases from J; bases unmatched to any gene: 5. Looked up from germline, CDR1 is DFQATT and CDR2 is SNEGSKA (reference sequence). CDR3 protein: CSARRRTGQETQYF. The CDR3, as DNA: TGCAGTGCTAGACGAAGGACAGGTCAAGAGACCCAGTACTTC.

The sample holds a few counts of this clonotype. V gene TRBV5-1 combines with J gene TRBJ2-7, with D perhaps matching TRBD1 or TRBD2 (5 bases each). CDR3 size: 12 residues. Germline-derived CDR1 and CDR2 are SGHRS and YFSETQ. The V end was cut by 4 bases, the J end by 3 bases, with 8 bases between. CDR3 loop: CASSRDVYEQYF. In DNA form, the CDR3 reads TGCGCCAGCAGCCGGGACGTCTACGAGCAGTACTTC.

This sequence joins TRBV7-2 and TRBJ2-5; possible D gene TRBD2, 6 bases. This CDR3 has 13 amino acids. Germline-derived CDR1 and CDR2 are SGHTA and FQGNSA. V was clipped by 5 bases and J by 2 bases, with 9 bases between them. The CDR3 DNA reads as TGTGCCAGCAGCGGGGACTGGCAAGAGACCCAGTACTTC. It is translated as CASSGDWQETQYF.

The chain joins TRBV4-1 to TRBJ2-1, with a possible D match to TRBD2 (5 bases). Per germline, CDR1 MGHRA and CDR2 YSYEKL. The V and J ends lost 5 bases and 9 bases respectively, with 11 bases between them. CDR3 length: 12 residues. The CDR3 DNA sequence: TGCGCCAGCAGCACCGGGGAGCTTGAGCAGTTCTTC. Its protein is CASSTGELEQFF.

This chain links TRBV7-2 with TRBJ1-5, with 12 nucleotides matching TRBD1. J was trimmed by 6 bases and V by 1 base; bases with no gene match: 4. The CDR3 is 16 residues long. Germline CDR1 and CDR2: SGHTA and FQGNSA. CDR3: CASSLVGQGASQPQHF. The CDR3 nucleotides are TGTGCCAGCAGCTTAGTGGGACAGGGGGCATCTCAGCCCCAGCATTTT.

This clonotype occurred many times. For the CDR3, the DNA is TGCGCCAGCAGCCTAGACCGTACCCGGGTAAGGGACACTGAAGCTTTCTTT. Translation: CASSLDRTRVRDTEAFF. The rearrangement uses TRBV4-1 and TRBJ1-1, with no clear D. Germline CDR1 reads MGHRA; CDR2 reads YSYEKL. The V and J ends lost 4 bases and 3 bases respectively, with 21 bases between them. This CDR3 region has 17 residues.

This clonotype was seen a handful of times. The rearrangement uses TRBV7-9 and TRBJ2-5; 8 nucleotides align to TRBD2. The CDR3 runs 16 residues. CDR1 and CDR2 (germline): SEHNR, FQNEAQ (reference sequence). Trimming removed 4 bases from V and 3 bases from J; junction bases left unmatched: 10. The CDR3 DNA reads TGTGCCAGCAGCTACGGGAGGGTGGACGGCAAAGAGACCCAGTACTTC. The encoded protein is CASSYGRVDGKETQYF.

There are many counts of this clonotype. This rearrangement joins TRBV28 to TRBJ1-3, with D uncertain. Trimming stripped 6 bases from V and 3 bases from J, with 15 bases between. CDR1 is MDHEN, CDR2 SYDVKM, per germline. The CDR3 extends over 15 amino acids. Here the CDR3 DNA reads TGTGCCAGCAGACATTACTCCAGATATGGAAACACCATATATTTT. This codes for CASRHYSRYGNTIYF.

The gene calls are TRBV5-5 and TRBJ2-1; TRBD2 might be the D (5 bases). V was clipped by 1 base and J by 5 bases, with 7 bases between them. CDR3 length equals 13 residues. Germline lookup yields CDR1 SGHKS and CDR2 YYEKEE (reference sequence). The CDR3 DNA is TGTGCCAGCAGCTTGATCGGGGACAATGAGCAGTTCTTC. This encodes CASSLIGDNEQFF.

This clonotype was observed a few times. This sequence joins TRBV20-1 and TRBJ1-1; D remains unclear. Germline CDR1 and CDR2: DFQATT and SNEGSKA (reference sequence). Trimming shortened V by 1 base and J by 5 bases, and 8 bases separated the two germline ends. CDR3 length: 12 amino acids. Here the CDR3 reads CSARGGRTEAFF. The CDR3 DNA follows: TGCAGTGCTAGAGGAGGGCGGACTGAAGCTTTCTTT.

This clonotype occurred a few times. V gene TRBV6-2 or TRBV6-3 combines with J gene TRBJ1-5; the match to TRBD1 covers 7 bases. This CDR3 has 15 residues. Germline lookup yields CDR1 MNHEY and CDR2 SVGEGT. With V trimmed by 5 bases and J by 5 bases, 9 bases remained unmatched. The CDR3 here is CASSTRGQADQPQHF. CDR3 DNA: TGTGCCAGCAGTACCCGAGGACAGGCAGATCAGCCCCAGCATTTT.